These 13 T cell receptor beta chains originate from one sample sequenced in a study of CD8 T cells in Susac syndrome. The RNA, about 0.5 to 1 ug, was put through reverse transcription using random hexamers. TCRdb re-derived calls from the immunoSEQ multiplex PCR reads in MiXCR, one entry per CDR3 protein. Here the sample spans roughly 400,000 distinct CDR3 sequences, approximately 85% being singletons. The sequencing sample was made of CD8+ T cells from PBMCs. The receptors shown here come from a human donor with multiple sclerosis.

The genes are TRBV7-2 and TRBJ2-3; 10 bases are shared with TRBD2. The V segment lost 5 bases and the J segment 8 bases; nucleotides outside the gene matches: 10. The CDR3 is 15 residues long. CDR1 is SGHTA, CDR2 FQGNSA, per germline. CDR3 in amino acids: CASSPRLAGVGTQYF. CDR3 sequence (DNA): TGTGCCAGCAGCCCGAGGCTAGCGGGGGTCGGTACGCAGTATTTT.

This clonotype occurred once. The chain carries TRBV4-1 and TRBJ2-2; D is uncertain. The V end was cut by 3 bases, the J end by 2 bases, with 13 bases between. The CDR3 is 16 amino acids. Per germline, CDR1 MGHRA and CDR2 YSYEKL. CDR3 bases: TGCGCCAGCAGCCATGTACCCGGGCTAAACACCGGGGAGCTGTTTTTT. Translating gives CASSHVPGLNTGELFF.

This chain links TRBV12-3 or TRBV12-4 with TRBJ2-5; perhaps TRBD2 as D (6 bases). There are 13 residues in the CDR3. Trimming left V 4 bases short and J 5 bases short, with 11 bases between. CDR3 sequence reads: CASSWRARETQYF. DNA for the CDR3: TGTGCCAGCAGTTGGAGGGCGAGGGAGACCCAGTACTTC.

CDR3 protein: CASSQAGTSGRFPDTQYF. In DNA form, the CDR3 reads TGCGCCAGCAGCCAAGCTGGGACTAGCGGGAGGTTCCCAGATACGCAGTATTTT. The chain couples TRBV4-1 to TRBJ2-3, with 15 bases matching TRBD2. Germline trimming cut 1 base from V and 4 bases from J; bases unmatched to any gene: 6. This CDR3 region has 18 residues. The germline CDR1 and CDR2 sequences are MGHRA and YSYEKL.

This clonotype was recorded only once. The chain combines TRBV4-1 with TRBJ2-4; D gene uncertain. The V gene's germline CDR1 is MGHRA and CDR2 YSYEKL. V lost 4 bases to trimming and J lost 7 bases, with 11 bases between them. This CDR3 has 13 amino acids. CDR3 nucleotides: TGCGCCAGCAGCCCCGTCCCCCCGAACATTCAGTACTTC. It specifies CASSPVPPNIQYF.

J is TRBJ2-7 and V is TRBV6-1; D not certain. The V end was cut by 8 bases, the J end by 4 bases, with 18 bases between. The CDR3 is 14 amino acids. Germline V gene lookup returns CDR1 MNHNS and CDR2 SASEGT. In DNA form, the CDR3 reads TGTGCCAGCGTAGAAGTAAGGCGAGAGTACGAGCAGTACTTC. It encodes CASVEVRREYEQYF.

The genes are TRBV25-1 and TRBJ2-4; the match to TRBD2 covers 12 bases. V trimming: 6 bases; J trimming: 2 bases; junction bases outside the gene matches: 14. There are 19 residues in the CDR3. Germline V gene data show CDR1 as MGHDK and CDR2 as SYGVNS. The CDR3 reads CASRAGLAGRGGTKNIQYF. Written as DNA, the CDR3 is TGTGCCAGCAGGGCCGGACTAGCGGGGCGGGGCGGGACCAAAAACATTCAGTACTTC. Combining the CDR3 with reference TRBV25-1 and TRBJ2-4 gives the whole variable domain EADIYQTPRYLVIGTGKKITLECSQTMGHDKMYWYQQDPGMELHLIHYSYGVNSTEKGDLSSESTVSRIRTEHFPLTLESARPSHTSQYLCASRAGLAGRGGTKNIQYFGAGTRLSVL.

In this sample, this clonotype turned up once. The genes are TRBV2 and TRBJ2-3, with 15 bases matching TRBD2. The CDR3 covers 18 residues. Germline V gives CDR1 SNHLY, CDR2 FYNNEI. After removal of 6 bases from V and 2 bases from J, the junction contained 9 bases not matched to a gene. CDR3 nucleotides: TGTGCCAGCAGCGATAGAGGACTAGCGGGGGGGTACACAGATACGCAGTATTTT. This gives the protein CASSDRGLAGGYTDTQYF.

This chain connects TRBV28 to TRBJ2-5; D assignment may be TRBD1 or TRBD2 (5 bases each). Germline assignment: CDR1 MDHEN and CDR2 SYDVKM. With 5 bases removed from V and 3 bases from J, the gap between germline ends came to 13 bases. The CDR3 extends over 14 amino acids. The CDR3 loop reads CASSPGTFEETQYF. The CDR3 DNA reads as TGTGCCAGCAGTCCTGGGACCTTTGAAGAGACCCAGTACTTC.

This chain links TRBV19 with TRBJ1-1, with D perhaps TRBD1 (5 bases). V was clipped by 5 bases and J by 3 bases, with 7 bases between them. The CDR3 runs 12 residues. Germline assignment: CDR1 LNHDA and CDR2 SQIVND (reference sequence). CDR3 sequence: CASSGHHTEAFF. The CDR3 DNA reads as TGTGCCAGTAGTGGACACCACACTGAAGCTTTCTTT. Looking up the rest from reference TRBV19 and TRBJ1-1 gives the full variable domain: DGGITQSPKYLFRKEGQNVTLSCEQNLNHDAMYWYRQDPGQGLRLIYYSQIVNDFQKGDIAEGYSVSREKKESFPLTVTSAQKNPTAFYLCASSGHHTEAFFGQGTRLTVV.

J is TRBJ2-2 and V is TRBV5-6; the match to TRBD1 covers 9 bases. The CDR3 length is 15 residues. In germline, CDR1 is SGHDT, CDR2 YYEEEE. With 5 bases clipped from V and 4 bases from J, the junction kept 6 bases outside the gene matches. The CDR3 nucleotides are TGTGCCAGCAGGTTCACAGGGGGCTTCACCGGGGAGCTGTTTTTT. Translating gives CASRFTGGFTGELFF.

The chain employs TRBV14 and TRBJ1-5; TRBD1 is a possible D gene (6 bases). Germline CDR1 and CDR2: SGHDN and FVKESK. V lost 4 bases to trimming and J lost 4 bases, with 8 bases between them. This CDR3 comprises 13 residues. The CDR3 DNA reads as TGTGCCAGCAGCCGTGACAGGAATCAGCCCCAGCATTTT. As protein: CASSRDRNQPQHF.

This chain joins TRBV30 and TRBJ2-5, with TRBD2 matching over 8 bases. Germline V lookup: CDR1 GTSNPN, CDR2 SVGIG (reference sequence). Losses at the gene ends were 1 base for V and 1 base for J; bases not matched to a gene: 5. This CDR3 spans 15 amino acids. The CDR3 sequence: CAWSAAGGTQETQYF. The CDR3 DNA sequence: TGTGCCTGGAGTGCGGCGGGGGGAACCCAAGAGACCCAGTACTTC.